This TCR beta chain was identified in a study of OX40 agonist ivuxolimab in advanced cancers. Assay used: immunoSEQ multiplex PCR; TCRdb lists only in-frame clones, some missing. The sample consists of around 40,000 clones, 65% to 85% of them appearing once. With V trimmed by 4 bases and J by 0 bases, 12 bases remained unmatched. The CDR3 consists of 18 residues. CDR1 and CDR2 (germline): SGHRS, YFSETQ. This clone was recorded only once. J is TRBJ2-4 and V is TRBV5-1; 8 bases map to TRBD2. The input for sequencing was CD4+ or CD8+ T cells sorted from blood, taken in a trial of the OX40 agonist ivuxolimab. The TCR sequence derives from an adult with an advanced solid tumor such as melanoma, head and neck, liver or kidney cancer. This chain's CDR3 is CASSPGTSGGLAKNIQYF. In DNA, the CDR3 is TGCGCCAGCAGCCCCGGAACTAGCGGAGGTCTAGCCAAAAACATTCAGTACTTC.